This T cell receptor beta chain was identified in a study of cytomegalovirus exposure and HLA in healthy donors. Study in general: Caucasian-associated ancestry cluster membership applied to just over 80% of several hundred genotyped donors.

A multiplex PCR was run with 60 Vbeta primers and 13 Jbeta primers. In the authors' workflow: Roughly 73 million unique TCR beta chains, 9.5 million to 11 million of them shared, were counted by a later analysis. The repertoire was sequenced with immunoSEQ multiplex PCR; TCRdb's copy has only in-frame clones and lacks some. D and trimming were read from the DNA, whereas the V and J calls and clone size are those reported in that table. The sample contains approximately 110,000 clones, over 60% of which appear only once. CDR1 and CDR2 (germline): KGHSH, LQKENI. Trimming removed 3 bases from V and 8 bases from J, with 16 bases in between. The CDR3 length is 14 residues.

The sequenced sample was PBMCs. The clonotype was recovered from a female donor in good health and CMV-seropositive. The chain recombines TRBV18 with TRBJ1-1; D might be TRBD1 (6 bases). This chain's CDR3 is CASSPGAGVYEAFF. DNA of the CDR3: TGTGCCAGCTCACCCGGCGCAGGGGTATACGAAGCTTTCTTT.